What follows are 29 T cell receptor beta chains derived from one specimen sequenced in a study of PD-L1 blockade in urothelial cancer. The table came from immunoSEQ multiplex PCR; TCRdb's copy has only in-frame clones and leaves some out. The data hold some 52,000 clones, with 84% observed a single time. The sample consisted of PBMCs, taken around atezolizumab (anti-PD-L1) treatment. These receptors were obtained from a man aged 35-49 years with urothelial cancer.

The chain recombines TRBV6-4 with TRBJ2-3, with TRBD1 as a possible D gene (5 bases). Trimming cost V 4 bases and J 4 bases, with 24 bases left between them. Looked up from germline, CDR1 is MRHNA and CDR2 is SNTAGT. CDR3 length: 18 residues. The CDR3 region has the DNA TGTGCCAGCAGTGCGGAGCCGAGCCAGGGCAGTAGATCAGATACGCAGTATTTT. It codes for CASSAEPSQGSRSDTQYF.

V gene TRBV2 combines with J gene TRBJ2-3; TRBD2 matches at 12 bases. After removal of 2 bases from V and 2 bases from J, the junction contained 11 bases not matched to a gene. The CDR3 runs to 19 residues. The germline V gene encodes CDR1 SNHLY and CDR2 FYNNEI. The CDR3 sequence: CASSEIRPLAGGHTDTQYF. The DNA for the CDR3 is TGTGCCAGCAGTGAAATACGGCCACTAGCGGGAGGACACACAGATACGCAGTATTTT.

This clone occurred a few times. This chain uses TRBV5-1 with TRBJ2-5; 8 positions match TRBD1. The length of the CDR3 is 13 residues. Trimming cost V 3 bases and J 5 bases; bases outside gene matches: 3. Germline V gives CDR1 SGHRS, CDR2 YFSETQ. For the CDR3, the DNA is TGCGCCAGCAGCTCAGGGGGCGGGGAGACCCAGTACTTC. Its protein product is CASSSGGGETQYF.

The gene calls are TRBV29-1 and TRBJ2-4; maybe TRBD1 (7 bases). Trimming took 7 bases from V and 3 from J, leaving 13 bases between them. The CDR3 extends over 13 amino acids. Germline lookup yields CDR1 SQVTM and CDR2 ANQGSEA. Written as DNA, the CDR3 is TGCAGCGGACAGGGAGGTGGCAAAAACATTCAGTACTTC. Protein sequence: CSGQGGGKNIQYF.

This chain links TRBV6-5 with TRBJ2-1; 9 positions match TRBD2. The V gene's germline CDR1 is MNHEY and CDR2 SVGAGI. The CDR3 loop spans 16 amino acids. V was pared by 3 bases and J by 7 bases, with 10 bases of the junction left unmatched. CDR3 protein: CASSYRASGVRNEQFF. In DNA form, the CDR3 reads TGTGCCAGCAGTTATAGGGCTAGCGGGGTTCGAAATGAGCAGTTCTTC.

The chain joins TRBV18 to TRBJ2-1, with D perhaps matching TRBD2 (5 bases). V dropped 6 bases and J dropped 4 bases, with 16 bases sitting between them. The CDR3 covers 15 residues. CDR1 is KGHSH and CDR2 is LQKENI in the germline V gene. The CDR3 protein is CASSEGASAYNEQFF. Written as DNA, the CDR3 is TGTGCCAGCTCTGAGGGTGCCTCGGCGTACAATGAGCAGTTCTTC. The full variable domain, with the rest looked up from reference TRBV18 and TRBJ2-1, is NAGVMQNPRHLVRRRGQEARLRCSPMKGHSHVYWYRQLPEEGLKFMVYLQKENIIDESGMPKERFSAEFPKEGPSILRIQQVVRGDSAAYFCASSEGASAYNEQFFGPGTRLTVL.

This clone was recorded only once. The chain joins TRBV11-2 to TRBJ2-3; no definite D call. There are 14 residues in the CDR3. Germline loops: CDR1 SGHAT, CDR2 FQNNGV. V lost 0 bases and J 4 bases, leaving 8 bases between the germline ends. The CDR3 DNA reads TGTGCCAGCAGCTTAGATCCAACAGCAGATACGCAGTATTTT. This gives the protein CASSLDPTADTQYF.

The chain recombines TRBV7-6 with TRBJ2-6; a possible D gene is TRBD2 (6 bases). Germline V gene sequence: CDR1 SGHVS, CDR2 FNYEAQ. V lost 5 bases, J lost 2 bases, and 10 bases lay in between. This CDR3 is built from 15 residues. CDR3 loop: CASSAGKAGANVLTF. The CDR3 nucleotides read TGTGCCAGCAGCGCGGGAAAGGCTGGGGCCAACGTCCTGACTTTC.

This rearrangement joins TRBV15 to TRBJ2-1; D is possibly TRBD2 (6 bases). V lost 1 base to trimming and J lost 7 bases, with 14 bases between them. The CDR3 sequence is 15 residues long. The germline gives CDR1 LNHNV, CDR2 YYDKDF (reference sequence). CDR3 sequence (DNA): TGTGCCACCAGCAGAGTCACATCTCGGGGGAATGAGCAGTTCTTC. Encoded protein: CATSRVTSRGNEQFF.

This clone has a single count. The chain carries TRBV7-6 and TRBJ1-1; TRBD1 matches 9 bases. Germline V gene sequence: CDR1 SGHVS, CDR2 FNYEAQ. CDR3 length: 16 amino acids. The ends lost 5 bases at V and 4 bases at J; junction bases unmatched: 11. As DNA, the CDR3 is TGTGCCAGCAGCCCCCGCCGGGGACAGGGTGCCACTGAAGCTTTCTTT. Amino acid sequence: CASSPRRGQGATEAFF.

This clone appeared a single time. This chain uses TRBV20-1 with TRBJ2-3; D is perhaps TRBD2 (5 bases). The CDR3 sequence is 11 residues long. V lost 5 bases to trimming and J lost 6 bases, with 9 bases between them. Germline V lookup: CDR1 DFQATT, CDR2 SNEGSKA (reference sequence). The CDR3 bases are TGCAGTGCTCGGCGCGGGGATACGCAGTATTTT. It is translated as CSARRGDTQYF.

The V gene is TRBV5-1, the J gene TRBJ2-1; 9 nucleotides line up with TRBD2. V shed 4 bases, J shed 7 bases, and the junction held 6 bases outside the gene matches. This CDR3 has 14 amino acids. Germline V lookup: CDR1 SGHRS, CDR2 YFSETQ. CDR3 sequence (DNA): TGCGCCAGCAGCCCTAGCGGGATTGGAAATGAGCAGTTCTTC. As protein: CASSPSGIGNEQFF.

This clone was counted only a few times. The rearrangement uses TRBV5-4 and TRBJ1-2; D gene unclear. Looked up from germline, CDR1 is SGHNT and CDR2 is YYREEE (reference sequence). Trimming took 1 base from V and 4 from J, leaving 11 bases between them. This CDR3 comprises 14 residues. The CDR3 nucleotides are TGTGCCAGCAGCTTGAACGGAGGAAGCTATGGCTACACCTTC. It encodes CASSLNGGSYGYTF.

CDR3 bases: TGTGCCAGCAGCTTAGGGGGTCTGAACACTGAAGCTTTCTTT. Translating gives CASSLGGLNTEAFF. V gene TRBV5-5 combines with J gene TRBJ1-1; D is perhaps TRBD1 (6 bases). In germline, CDR1 is SGHKS, CDR2 YYEKEE (reference sequence). CDR3 length: 14 amino acids. The V end was cut by 2 bases, the J end by 0 bases, with 8 bases between.

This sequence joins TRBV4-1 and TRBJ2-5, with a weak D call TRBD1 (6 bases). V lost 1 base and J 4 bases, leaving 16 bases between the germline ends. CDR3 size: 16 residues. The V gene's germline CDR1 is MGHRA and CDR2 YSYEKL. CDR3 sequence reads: CASSQAGHPGAETQYF. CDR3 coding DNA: TGCGCCAGCAGCCAAGCGGGACACCCCGGCGCAGAGACCCAGTACTTC.

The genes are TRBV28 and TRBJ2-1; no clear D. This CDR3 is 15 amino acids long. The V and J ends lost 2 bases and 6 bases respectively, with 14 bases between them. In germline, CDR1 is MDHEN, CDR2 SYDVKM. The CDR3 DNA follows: TGTGCCAGCAGTTTAGGGCCTCCAAACCCCAATGAGCAGTTCTTC. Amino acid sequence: CASSLGPPNPNEQFF.

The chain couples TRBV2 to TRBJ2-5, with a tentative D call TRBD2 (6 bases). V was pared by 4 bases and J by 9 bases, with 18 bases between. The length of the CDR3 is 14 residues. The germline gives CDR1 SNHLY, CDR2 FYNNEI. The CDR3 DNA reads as TGTGCCAGCAGTGGACTCGCTGGGACTTCGGCCCAGTACTTC. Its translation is CASSGLAGTSAQYF.

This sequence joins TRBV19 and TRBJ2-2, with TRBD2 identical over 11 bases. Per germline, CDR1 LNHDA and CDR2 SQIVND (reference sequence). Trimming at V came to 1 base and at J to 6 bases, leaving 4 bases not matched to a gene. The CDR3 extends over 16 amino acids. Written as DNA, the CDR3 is TGTGCCAGTAGTATAGGTAGCGGGAGGGCTGCCGGGGAGCTGTTTTTT. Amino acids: CASSIGSGRAAGELFF. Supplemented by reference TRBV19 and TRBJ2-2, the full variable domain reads DGGITQSPKYLFRKEGQNVTLSCEQNLNHDAMYWYRQDPGQGLRLIYYSQIVNDFQKGDIAEGYSVSREKKESFPLTVTSAQKNPTAFYLCASSIGSGRAAGELFFGEGSRLTVL.

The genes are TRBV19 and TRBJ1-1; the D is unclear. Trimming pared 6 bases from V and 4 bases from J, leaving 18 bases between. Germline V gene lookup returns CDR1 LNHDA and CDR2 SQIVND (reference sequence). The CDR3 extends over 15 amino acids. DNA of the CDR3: TGTGCCAGTAGCGTCGGGGTTGGGGTTGGCACTGAAGCTTTCTTT. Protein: CASSVGVGVGTEAFF.

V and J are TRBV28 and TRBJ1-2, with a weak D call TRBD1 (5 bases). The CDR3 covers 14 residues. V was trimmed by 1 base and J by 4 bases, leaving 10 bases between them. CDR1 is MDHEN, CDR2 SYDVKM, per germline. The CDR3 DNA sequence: TGTGCCAGCAGTTTATTGACGGGGGTCTATGGCTACACCTTC. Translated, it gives CASSLLTGVYGYTF.

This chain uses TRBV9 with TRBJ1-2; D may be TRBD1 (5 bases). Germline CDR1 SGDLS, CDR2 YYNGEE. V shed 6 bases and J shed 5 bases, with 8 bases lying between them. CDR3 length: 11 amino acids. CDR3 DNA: TGTGCCAGCAAGAGACAGTATGGCTACACCTTC. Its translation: CASKRQYGYTF. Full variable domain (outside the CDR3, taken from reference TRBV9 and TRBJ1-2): DSGVTQTPKHLITATGQRVTLRCSPRSGDLSVYWYQQSLDQGLQFLIQYYNGEERAKGNILERFSAQQFPDLHSELNLSSLELGDSALYFCASKRQYGYTFGSGTRLTVV.

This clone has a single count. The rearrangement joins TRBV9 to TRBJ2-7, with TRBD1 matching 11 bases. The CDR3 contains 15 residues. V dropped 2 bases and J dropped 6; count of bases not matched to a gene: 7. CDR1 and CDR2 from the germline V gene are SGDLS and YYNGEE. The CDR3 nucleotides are TGTGCCAGCAGCGTCTACCCGGGACAGGGGGGCGAGCAGTACTTC. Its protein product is CASSVYPGQGGEQYF.

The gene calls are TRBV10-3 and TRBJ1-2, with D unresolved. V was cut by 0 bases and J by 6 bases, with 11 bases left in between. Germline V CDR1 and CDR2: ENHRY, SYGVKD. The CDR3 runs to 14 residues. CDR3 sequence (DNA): TGTGCCATCAGTGAGTCTGAGGGCAGCGATGGCTACACCTTC. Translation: CAISESEGSDGYTF.

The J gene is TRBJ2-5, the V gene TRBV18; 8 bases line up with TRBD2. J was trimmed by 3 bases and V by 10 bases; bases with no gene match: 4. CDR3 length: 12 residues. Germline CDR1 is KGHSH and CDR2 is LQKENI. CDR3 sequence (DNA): TGTGCCACCAGAGCGGGAGAAGAGACCCAGTACTTC. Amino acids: CATRAGEETQYF.

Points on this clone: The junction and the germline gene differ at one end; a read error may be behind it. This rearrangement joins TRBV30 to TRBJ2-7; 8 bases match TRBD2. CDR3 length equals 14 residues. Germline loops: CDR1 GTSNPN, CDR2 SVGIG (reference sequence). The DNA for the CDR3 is TGTGTCTGGAGGATAGCCGGGACTAGAGACGAGCAGTACTTC. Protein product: CVWRIAGTRDEQYF. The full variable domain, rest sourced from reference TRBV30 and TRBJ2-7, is SQTIHQWPATLVQPVGSPLSLECTVEGTSNPNLYWYRQAAGRGLQLLFYSVGIGQISSEVPQNLSASRPQDRQFILSSKKLLLSDSGFYLCVWRIAGTRDEQYFGPGTRLTVT.

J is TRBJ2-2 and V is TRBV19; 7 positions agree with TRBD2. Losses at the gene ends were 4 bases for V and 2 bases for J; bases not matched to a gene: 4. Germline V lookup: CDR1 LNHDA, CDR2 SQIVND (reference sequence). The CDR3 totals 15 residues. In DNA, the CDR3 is TGTGCCAGTAGTAGCCTAGCGGTTAACACCGGGGAGCTGTTTTTT. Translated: CASSSLAVNTGELFF.

CDR3 nucleotides: TGTGCCATCCGCGACGGGGGGTCAAATCAGCCCCAGCATTTT. This gives the protein CAIRDGGSNQPQHF. The chain is built from TRBV28 and TRBJ1-5, with D perhaps TRBD1 (5 bases). The V end lost 10 bases, the J end lost 4 bases, and 17 bases lay between the germline ends. Germline assignment: CDR1 MDHEN and CDR2 SYDVKM. The CDR3 runs 14 residues.

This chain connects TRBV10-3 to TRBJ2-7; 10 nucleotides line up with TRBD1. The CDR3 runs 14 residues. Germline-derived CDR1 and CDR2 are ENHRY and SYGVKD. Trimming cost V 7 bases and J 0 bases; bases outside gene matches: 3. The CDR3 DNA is TGTGCCATCACCGGGGACAGGGGCTCCTACGAGCAGTACTTC. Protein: CAITGDRGSYEQYF.

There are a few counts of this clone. CDR3 DNA: TGTGCCAGCAGTTTCACAGGGAATGGGGCAACTAATGAAAAACTGTTTTTT. Its translation is CASSFTGNGATNEKLFF. V usage is TRBV28 and J usage is TRBJ1-4, with D possibly being TRBD1 (6 bases). Germline V gene lookup returns CDR1 MDHEN and CDR2 SYDVKM. This CDR3 spans 17 amino acids. Trimming took off 3 bases at V and 0 bases at J, with 14 bases between the two ends.